One T cell receptor (beta chain) is described in this entry. Other DNA sequences from this sample encode an identical CDR3 as well. This sample is part of a study of control samples from healthy donors and cancer patients. This CDR3 has 14 amino acids. Germline V gene data show CDR1 as SGHNT and CDR2 as YYREEE (reference sequence). Trimming removed 0 bases from V and 6 bases from J, with 13 bases in between. Assay used: immunoSEQ multiplex PCR; TCRdb lists only in-frame clones, some missing. This sample contains roughly 200,000 clones. This sequence was found in a woman in her 30s in good health. The sequenced material came from blood. The chain carries TRBV5-4 and TRBJ2-7; perhaps TRBD2 as D (7 bases). In nucleotides, the CDR3 is TGTGCCAGCAGCTTGGGAGGGGGGGGAGGCGAGCAGTACTTC. Translated: CASSLGGGGGEQYF.